This T cell receptor beta chain appears in the sequencing data of a study of CD8 T cells in ankylosing spondylitis. This clonotype appeared many times. What it binds is unknown. General observations from the study: Matched ankylosing spondylitis synovial fluid reportedly showed significant enrichment of disease-linked clones. Disease-associated clones were CD8+ and fairly uncommon in peripheral blood. There were earlier reports of some motif variants in reactive arthritis synovial fluid and blood. Seemingly characteristic of ankylosing spondylitis blood was a TCR beta motif consisting of several highly homologous variants.

Germline assignment: CDR1 LNHNV and CDR2 YYDKDF (reference sequence). V lost 4 bases, J lost 0 bases, and 10 bases lay in between. The CDR3 length is 15 residues. Preparation of TCR beta libraries was done by quantitative 5'-RACE with molecular barcodes. TCRdb recomputed calls from the 5' RACE reads with MiXCR, one row per CDR3 protein. Seen here are 130,000 or so distinct CDR3 sequences, roughly 17% observed once, and the top ten hold approximately 30%. V and J are TRBV15 and TRBJ2-1; D gene ambiguous. The sequence derives from a male donor with ankylosing spondylitis. The sample comprised blood, either unsorted or a sorted T cell fraction (not recorded which). The CDR3 sequence is CATSKSPLSYNEQFF. CDR3 bases: TGTGCCACCAGCAAAAGCCCCCTCTCCTACAATGAGCAGTTCTTC.